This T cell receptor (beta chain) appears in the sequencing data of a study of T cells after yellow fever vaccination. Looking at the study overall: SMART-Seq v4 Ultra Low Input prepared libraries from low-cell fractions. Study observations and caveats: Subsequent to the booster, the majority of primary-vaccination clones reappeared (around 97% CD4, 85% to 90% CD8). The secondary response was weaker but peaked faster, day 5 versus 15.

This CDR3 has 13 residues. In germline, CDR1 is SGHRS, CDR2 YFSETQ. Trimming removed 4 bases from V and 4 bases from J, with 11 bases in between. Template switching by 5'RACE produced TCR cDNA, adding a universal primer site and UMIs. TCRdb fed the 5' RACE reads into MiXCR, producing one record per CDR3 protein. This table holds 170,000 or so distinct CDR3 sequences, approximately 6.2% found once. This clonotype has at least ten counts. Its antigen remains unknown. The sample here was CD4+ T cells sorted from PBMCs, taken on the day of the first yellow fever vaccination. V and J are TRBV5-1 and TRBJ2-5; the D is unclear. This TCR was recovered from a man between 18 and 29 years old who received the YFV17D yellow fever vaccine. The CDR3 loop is CASSAPGSETQYF. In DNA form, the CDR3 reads TGCGCCAGCAGCGCCCCCGGGTCAGAGACCCAGTACTTC.